This T cell receptor (beta chain) came from a study of CD8 T cells in Susac syndrome. Germline CDR1 SNHLY, CDR2 FYNNEI. The V end lost 7 bases, the J end lost 0 bases, and 13 bases lay between the germline ends. The CDR3 is 15 residues long. With random hexamers, 0.5 to 1 ug RNA was reverse transcribed. TCRdb recomputed calls from the immunoSEQ multiplex PCR reads with MiXCR, one row per CDR3 protein. The data contain 250,000 to 300,000 distinct CDR3 sequences, roughly 84% of them singletons. TCR beta sequencing covered blood CD8+ and CD4+ T cells. The patients who served as multiple sclerosis controls were treatment-naive and had stable or active relapsing-remitting disease that fulfilled the revised McDonald criteria. TEMRA cells were enriched by FACS, while CD8+ and CD4+ T cells were obtained through a negative isolation that was performed magnetically.

The gene calls are TRBV2 and TRBJ2-1, with D tentatively TRBD2 (6 bases). Sequenced: CD8+ T cells from PBMCs. The clonotype originates from a human donor with multiple sclerosis. The CDR3 DNA is TGTGCCAGCAAGGCGGGAAGGAGCTCCTACAATGAGCAGTTCTTC. It specifies CASKAGRSSYNEQFF.